This T cell receptor beta chain stems from a study of radiation and T cells in renal cell carcinoma. Study details: Nephrectomy followed 15 Gy stereotactic body radiation by 4 weeks.

Assay: immunoSEQ multiplex PCR; the TCRdb copy retains only in-frame clones and omits some. The data hold about 22,000 clones, with 80% observed a single time. V lost 3 bases and J lost 3, with 11 bases in between. The CDR3 covers 15 residues. The germline gives CDR1 SGHNT, CDR2 YENEEA. Described time point: baseline pretreatment blood. Treatment meaning: 15 Gy SBRT to primary tumor, nephrectomy 4 weeks later. The clonotype was recovered from a man aged 60 to 75 with renal cell carcinoma. This chain joins TRBV11-3 and TRBJ2-2; perhaps D is TRBD1 or TRBD2 (5 bases each). The sample here was blood, taken from a patient whose treatment included radiotherapy and nephrectomy. The DNA for the CDR3 is TGTGCCAGCAGCTTCGGTGGGACCCACACCGGGGAGCTGTTTTTT. Its protein is CASSFGGTHTGELFF. Based on the CDR3 plus reference TRBV11-3 and TRBJ2-2, the full variable domain is EAGVVQSPRYKIIEKKQPVAFWCNPISGHNTLYWYLQNLGQGPELLIRYENEEAVDDSQLPKDRFSAERLKGVDSTLKIQPAELGDSAVYLCASSFGGTHTGELFFGEGSRLTVL.